This T cell receptor (beta chain) emerged from a study of blood T cell repertoires in COVID-19. About the research overall: PBMCs, B-cell-depleted T cells, or T cells were the source of the cDNA or gDNA that made up the material.

The germline gives CDR1 MGHDK, CDR2 SYGVNS. There are 17 residues in the CDR3. V was pared by 6 bases and J by 8 bases, with 14 bases of the junction left unmatched. Source study methods: Estimates of nucleated cell counts were drawn from the amplification of reference gene primers. Repertoires were generated with immunoSEQ multiplex PCR, while TCRdb's copy carries only in-frame clones and drops some. The DNA was the basis for D and trimming; V, J and clone size are from that table. Seen here are 200,000 to 300,000 clones, about four fifths observed once, and the top ten hold approximately 1.4%. This TCR came from a woman in her thirties or forties who had recovered from COVID-19. V gene TRBV25-1 combines with J gene TRBJ1-6, with TRBD1 matching over 9 bases. Sample: peripheral blood. The CDR3 DNA reads TGTGCCAGCAGCGATAGTCCCGGGACAGGGTACGATTCACCCCTCCACTTT. Translated, it gives CASSDSPGTGYDSPLHF.